What follows are 32 T cell receptor beta chains derived from one specimen sequenced in a study of vaccination effects on CD4 cells after COVID-19. Antigen specificity for these receptors is unknown. Assay used: immunoSEQ multiplex PCR; TCRdb lists only in-frame clones, some missing. The table shows some 69,000 clones, with nearly 75% occurring only once. Culture lasted 10 days before CD4+ T cell isolation. Two doses of either BNT162b2 or mRNA-1273 were given to each participant. Source: CD4+ T cells from PBMCs cultured without peptide, taken after COVID-19 vaccination. The receptors shown here come from a human donor who received a COVID-19 vaccine.

The CDR3 DNA reads TGTGCCAGCAGCCAAGATTGGGAAAGACCCCTCCACTTT. Its translation: CASSQDWERPLHF. The chain recombines TRBV3-1 (or the pseudogene TRBV3-2) with TRBJ1-6; D remains ambiguous. From germline, CDR1 is LGHDT and CDR2 YNNKEL (reference sequence). Between the trimmed V and J ends, which lost 0 bases and 12 bases, there was a span of 9 bases. The CDR3 consists of 13 residues.

In DNA, the CDR3 is TGTGCCAGCAGTTGGGCTAGCGGCTACGAGCAGTACGTC. Translation gives CASSWASGYEQYV. The V call is TRBV28, the J call TRBJ2-7; TRBD2 matches at 7 bases. The CDR3 runs 13 residues. Germline V gene sequence: CDR1 MDHEN, CDR2 SYDVKM. The trim removed 4 bases at V and 3 bases at J, leaving 3 bases unmatched.

The rearrangement uses TRBV2 and TRBJ2-3, with TRBD2 identical over 13 bases. From germline, CDR1 is SNHLY and CDR2 FYNNEI. V lost 2 bases and J lost 0; bases outside the gene matches: 11. The CDR3 length is 20 residues. CDR3 residues: CASSERSPGLAGRSTDTQYF. CDR3 coding DNA: TGTGCCAGCAGTGAACGGTCACCGGGACTAGCGGGGCGTAGCACAGATACGCAGTATTTT.

This clone was counted once. This chain joins TRBV19 and TRBJ1-2; 9 nucleotides match TRBD1. Germline-derived CDR1 and CDR2 are LNHDA and SQIVND (reference sequence). V was clipped by 4 bases and J by 3 bases; unmatched bases: 15. This CDR3 region has 18 residues. The CDR3 loop is CASSRFRDRASSDYGYTF. CDR3 coding DNA: TGTGCCAGTAGTAGGTTTCGGGACAGGGCCTCCTCGGACTATGGCTACACCTTC.

This rearrangement joins TRBV5-1 to TRBJ1-4; 12 bases map to TRBD1. This CDR3 comprises 17 residues. The germline V gene has CDR1 SGHRS and CDR2 YFSETQ. V shed 4 bases and J 4 bases; nucleotides not matched to a gene: 8. The CDR3 region is CASSPGTGGYSNEKLFF. The DNA of the CDR3 is TGCGCCAGCAGCCCAGGGACAGGGGGCTATAGTAATGAAAAACTGTTTTTT.

The chain recombines TRBV7-2 with TRBJ2-7; the match to TRBD1 covers 7 bases. The CDR3 consists of 14 residues. With V trimmed by 3 bases and J by 1 base, 3 bases remained unmatched. Germline CDR1 SGHTA, CDR2 FQGNSA. CDR3 residues: CASSFQTGSYEQYV. The CDR3 DNA reads TGTGCCAGCAGCTTTCAGACAGGGTCCTACGAGCAGTACGTC.

The V call is TRBV15, the J call TRBJ1-1; D not certain. Trimming removed 0 bases from V and 0 bases from J, with 11 bases in between. Germline CDR1 is LNHNV and CDR2 is YYDKDF (reference sequence). This CDR3 contains 16 residues. The CDR3: CATSRDLYRVNTEAFF. The CDR3 DNA reads as TGTGCCACCAGCAGAGATCTATATCGGGTGAACACTGAAGCTTTCTTT. Drawing the rest from reference TRBV15 and TRBJ1-1, the complete variable domain is DAMVIQNPRYQVTQFGKPVTLSCSQTLNHNVMYWYQQKSSQAPKLLFHYYDKDFNNEADTPDNFQSRRPNTSFCFLDIRSPGLGDTAMYLCATSRDLYRVNTEAFFGQGTRLTVV.

The rearrangement links TRBV19 to TRBJ2-5; 10 bases agree with TRBD2. J gave up 4 bases and V 10 bases, and 3 bases lay outside the gene matches. From germline, CDR1 is LNHDA and CDR2 SQIVND (reference sequence). The CDR3 is made up of 12 amino acids. The CDR3 DNA reads as TGTGCCACAAGCGGGGGGGCAGAGACCCAGTACTTC. Its translation is CATSGGAETQYF. Combining the CDR3 with reference TRBV19 and TRBJ2-5 gives the whole variable domain DGGITQSPKYLFRKEGQNVTLSCEQNLNHDAMYWYRQDPGQGLRLIYYSQIVNDFQKGDIAEGYSVSREKKESFPLTVTSAQKNPTAFYLCATSGGAETQYFGPGTRLLVL.

The chain is built from TRBV18 and TRBJ2-2, with D perhaps given as TRBD1 or TRBD2 (6 bases each). CDR3 size: 16 residues. The V and J ends lost 4 bases and 3 bases respectively, with 15 bases between them. Germline CDR1 KGHSH, CDR2 LQKENI. CDR3 nucleotide sequence: TGTGCCAGCTCACGCCGCCGGGGGCAGGACACCGGGGAGCTGTTTTTT. Translated: CASSRRRGQDTGELFF. The entire variable domain, with the rest obtained from reference TRBV18 and TRBJ2-2, is as follows: NAGVMQNPRHLVRRRGQEARLRCSPMKGHSHVYWYRQLPEEGLKFMVYLQKENIIDESGMPKERFSAEFPKEGPSILRIQQVVRGDSAAYFCASSRRRGQDTGELFFGEGSRLTVL.

The J gene is TRBJ2-2, the V gene TRBV25-1, with D perhaps matching TRBD1 (7 bases). The CDR3 is made up of 17 amino acids. The germline gives CDR1 MGHDK, CDR2 SYGVNS. Trimming removed 3 bases at V and 0 bases at J, with 14 bases between. CDR3: CASSDNRGGPNTGELFF. Here the CDR3 DNA reads TGTGCCAGCAGTGATAACAGGGGAGGACCGAACACCGGGGAGCTGTTTTTT.

The chain couples TRBV2 to TRBJ2-3; D perhaps matches TRBD1 (6 bases). The germline V gene encodes CDR1 SNHLY and CDR2 FYNNEI. V dropped 4 bases and J dropped 5 bases, with 10 bases sitting between them. This CDR3 region has 13 residues. CDR3 coding DNA: TGTGCCAGCAGTGGTCAGGGGCTAGATACGCAGTATTTT. This encodes CASSGQGLDTQYF. Variable domain in full (rest from reference TRBV2 and TRBJ2-3): EPEVTQTPSHQVTQMGQEVILRCVPISNHLYFYWYRQILGQKVEFLVSFYNNEISEKSEIFDDQFSVERPDGSNFTLKIRSTKLEDSAMYFCASSGQGLDTQYFGPGTRLTVL.

The rearrangement links TRBV9 to TRBJ2-3; 8 positions match TRBD2. The CDR3 extends over 15 amino acids. The junction had 6 bases not matched to a gene; V was cut back by 4 bases and J by 2 bases. Germline-derived CDR1 and CDR2 are SGDLS and YYNGEE. The CDR3 DNA follows: TGTGCCAGCAGCCCTTTACTAGCGGACACAGATACGCAGTATTTT. This codes for CASSPLLADTDTQYF.

The chain employs TRBV5-1 and TRBJ1-1; no firm D call. There are 12 residues in the CDR3. V lost 4 bases and J lost 8, with 12 bases in between. Germline CDR1 SGHRS, CDR2 YFSETQ. CDR3 DNA: TGCGCCAGCAGCCATCAAGACGGGGAAGCTTTCTTT. The encoded protein is CASSHQDGEAFF.

This chain uses TRBV6-5 with TRBJ1-1; weak D call: TRBD1 (6 bases). Germline assignment: CDR1 MNHEY and CDR2 SVGAGI. Trimming cost V 6 bases and J 1 base, with 9 bases left between them. The CDR3 length is 13 residues. The CDR3 reads CASSSQGNTEAFF. CDR3 in DNA: TGTGCCAGCAGCTCACAGGGGAACACTGAAGCTTTCTTT.

The rearrangement links TRBV6-1 to TRBJ2-7; no clear D gene. The CDR3 has 15 residues. CDR1 MNHNS and CDR2 SASEGT come from the germline V gene. V was clipped by 3 bases and J by 1 base, with 13 bases between them. The chain's CDR3 is CASSDLGPTSYEQYV. As DNA, the CDR3 is TGTGCCAGCAGTGACCTTGGACCGACGTCCTACGAGCAGTACGTC.

The rearrangement links TRBV29-1 to TRBJ2-1, with a tentative D call TRBD2 (6 bases). The CDR3 length is 14 residues. Germline values: CDR1 SQVTM, CDR2 ANQGSEA. Deletions cut 7 bases from V and 2 bases from J, with 15 bases between. The CDR3 DNA sequence: TGCAGCGCCGATAGCGGATCAGCCTACAATGAGCAGTTCTTC. Encoded protein: CSADSGSAYNEQFF.

V and J are TRBV11-2 and TRBJ2-2; D is perhaps TRBD1 or TRBD2 (5 bases each). Germline loops: CDR1 SGHAT, CDR2 FQNNGV. The CDR3 runs 16 residues. Trimming pared 1 base from V and 0 bases from J, leaving 9 bases between. The CDR3 region is CASSLVGTTNTGELFF. The CDR3 DNA is TGTGCCAGCAGCTTAGTCGGGACCACGAACACCGGGGAGCTGTTTTTT.

The chain combines TRBV7-3 with TRBJ2-5, with 13 bases matching TRBD2. This CDR3 region has 15 residues. V lost 5 bases, J lost 5 bases, and 5 bases stayed unmatched. Germline loops: CDR1 SGHTA, CDR2 FQGTGA. The CDR3 sequence is CASSVLAGGRETQYF. The DNA of the CDR3 is TGTGCCAGCAGCGTACTAGCGGGGGGGAGGGAGACCCAGTACTTC.

The rearrangement links TRBV15 to TRBJ2-5; D not certain. CDR3 length: 13 residues. V was pared by 1 base and J by 5 bases, with 8 bases between. The V gene's germline CDR1 is LNHNV and CDR2 YYDKDF (reference sequence). The chain's CDR3 is CATSRGQIETQYF. The CDR3 nucleotides read TGTGCCACCAGCAGAGGGCAGATTGAGACCCAGTACTTC.

The CDR3 region is CASSLSGARSYNSPLHF. In DNA form, the CDR3 reads TGTGCCAGCAGCTTATCAGGGGCTCGCTCCTATAATTCACCCCTCCACTTT. The V gene is TRBV7-9, the J gene TRBJ1-6, with D maybe TRBD1 (6 bases). This CDR3 has 17 amino acids. Germline CDR1 SEHNR, CDR2 FQNEAQ (reference sequence). V was trimmed by 2 bases and J by 0 bases, leaving 11 bases between them.

This chain connects TRBV5-1 to TRBJ1-2; 12 bases are shared with TRBD1. The germline CDR1 and CDR2 sequences are SGHRS and YFSETQ. The CDR3 runs 15 residues. V lost 4 bases, J lost 8 bases, and 9 bases stayed unmatched. As DNA, the CDR3 is TGCGCCAGCAGCCCGCGGGGACAGGGGGCAGAAGGCTACACCTTC. Its translation: CASSPRGQGAEGYTF.

The genes are TRBV24-1 and TRBJ1-1, with D perhaps TRBD1 (5 bases). The CDR3 runs 14 residues. The V end was cut by 4 bases, the J end by 1 base, with 9 bases between. CDR1 KGHDR and CDR2 SFDVKD come from the germline V gene. The CDR3 bases are TGTGCCACCAGTGAAGGGACGGAGAACACTGAAGCTTTCTTT. It encodes CATSEGTENTEAFF.

This clone was seen only a few times. This sequence joins TRBV6-2 or TRBV6-3 and TRBJ1-1; tentative D call: TRBD1 (6 bases). V lost 2 bases to trimming and J lost 6 bases, with 19 bases between them. The CDR3 is 16 residues long. Per germline, CDR1 MNHEY and CDR2 SVGEGT. In DNA, the CDR3 is TGTGCCAGCAGTTACGGGTGGGGGGCGGCCGTTCCTGAAGCTTTCTTT. Protein: CASSYGWGAAVPEAFF.

The CDR3 bases are TGTGCCAGCAGCGGGCTAAGGTTGAGCACAGATACGCAGTATTTT. Residues: CASSGLRLSTDTQYF. The V call is TRBV6-5, the J call TRBJ2-3; D call uncertain. Germline V CDR1 and CDR2: MNHEY, SVGAGI. The CDR3 is 15 amino acids. Trimming left V 6 bases short and J 0 bases short, with 13 bases between.

The chain is built from TRBV6-2 or TRBV6-3 and TRBJ2-7; D perhaps matches TRBD2 (6 bases). Germline CDR1 is MNHEY and CDR2 is SVGEGT. The CDR3 covers 14 residues. The V end was cut by 0 bases, the J end by 2 bases, with 8 bases between. The CDR3 is CASSYSEGAYEQYV. In nucleotides, the CDR3 is TGTGCCAGCAGTTACTCGGAGGGAGCCTACGAGCAGTACGTC.

The CDR3 here is CASRADRAYEQYV. The CDR3 DNA reads TGTGCCAGCAGAGCGGACAGAGCCTACGAGCAGTACGTC. The chain uses TRBV6-4 and TRBJ2-7; D possibly corresponds to TRBD1 (6 bases). CDR3 size: 13 residues. Germline CDR1 is MRHNA and CDR2 is SNTAGT. V was cut by 6 bases and J by 2 bases, with 11 bases left in between.

This clone was recorded a few times. This chain joins TRBV7-2 and TRBJ2-1; a possible D gene is TRBD1 (5 bases). Germline V CDR1 and CDR2: SGHTA, FQGNSA. V was clipped by 0 bases and J by 7 bases, with 13 bases between them. This CDR3 comprises 15 residues. Here the CDR3 reads CASSLAPGQGNEQFF. The CDR3 coding sequence is TGTGCCAGCAGCTTAGCGCCTGGGCAGGGTAATGAGCAGTTCTTC.

The chain couples TRBV7-8 to TRBJ2-3; D is uncertain. Germline CDR1 reads SGHVS; CDR2 reads FQNEAQ. The V end was cut by 3 bases, the J end by 4 bases, with 8 bases between. CDR3 size: 13 residues. The DNA of the CDR3 is TGTGCCAGCAGCTTTAACAGAGCAGATACGCAGTATTTT. Amino acid sequence: CASSFNRADTQYF.

The V and J genes are TRBV18 and TRBJ2-5, with 8 bases fitting TRBD2. Losses at the gene ends were 5 bases for V and 1 base for J; bases not matched to a gene: 9. This CDR3 has 16 amino acids. Germline V gives CDR1 KGHSH, CDR2 LQKENI. The DNA for the CDR3 is TGTGCCAGCTCAAGTATTAGCGGGGCAACCCAAGAGACCCAGTACTTC. Translating gives CASSSISGATQETQYF. The complete variable domain, with remaining parts taken from reference TRBV18 and TRBJ2-5, reads NAGVMQNPRHLVRRRGQEARLRCSPMKGHSHVYWYRQLPEEGLKFMVYLQKENIIDESGMPKERFSAEFPKEGPSILRIQQVVRGDSAAYFCASSSISGATQETQYFGPGTRLLVL.

The CDR3: CASSFSATATNEKLFF. The CDR3 DNA follows: TGTGCCAGCAGTTTCTCGGCCACTGCAACTAATGAAAAACTGTTTTTT. V is TRBV28 and J is TRBJ1-4; no firm D call. Trimming took 3 bases from V and 0 from J, leaving 11 bases between them. The CDR3 covers 16 residues. Germline CDR1 MDHEN, CDR2 SYDVKM.

The chain couples TRBV6-5 to TRBJ2-5; D remains unclear. The CDR3 runs to 12 residues. Germline V CDR1 and CDR2: MNHEY, SVGAGI. V was shortened by 6 bases and J by 5 bases, with 10 bases between the two germline ends. The CDR3 DNA follows: TGTGCCAGCAGGACCCTGATGGAGACCCAGTACTTC. It specifies CASRTLMETQYF.

J is TRBJ1-2 and V is TRBV6-5, with unresolved D. The germline CDR1 and CDR2 sequences are MNHEY and SVGAGI. This CDR3 is built from 12 residues. V lost 3 bases, J lost 8 bases, and 10 bases lay in between. As DNA, the CDR3 is TGTGCCAGCAGTTATGGCCAGGCGGGCTACACCTTC. Translation gives CASSYGQAGYTF.